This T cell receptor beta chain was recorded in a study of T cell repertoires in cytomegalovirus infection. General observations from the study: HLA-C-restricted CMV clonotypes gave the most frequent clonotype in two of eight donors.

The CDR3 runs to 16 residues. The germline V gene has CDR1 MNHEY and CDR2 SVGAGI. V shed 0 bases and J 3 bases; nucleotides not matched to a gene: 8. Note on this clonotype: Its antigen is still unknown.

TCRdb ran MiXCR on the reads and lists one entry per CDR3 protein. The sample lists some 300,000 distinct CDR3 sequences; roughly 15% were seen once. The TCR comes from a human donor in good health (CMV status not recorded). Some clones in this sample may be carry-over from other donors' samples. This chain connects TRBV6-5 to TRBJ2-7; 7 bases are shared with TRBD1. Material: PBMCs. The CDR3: CASSYSLTGDSYEQYF. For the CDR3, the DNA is TGTGCCAGCAGTTACTCGTTAACAGGGGATAGCTACGAGCAGTACTTC.